This entry describes one TCR beta chain. Data came from immunoSEQ multiplex PCR; TCRdb stores just in-frame clones and leaves some out. The data show over 90,000 clones, with around 87% seen just once and just under 20% held by the top ten. This entry comes from a study of blood T cell repertoires in COVID-19. This CDR3 spans 17 amino acids. J lost 2 bases, V lost 6 bases, and 9 bases had no gene match. Germline V gene data show CDR1 as SNHLY and CDR2 as FYNNEI. The V and J genes are TRBV2 and TRBJ2-2; TRBD2 agrees at 10 bases. The receptor was isolated from a human donor in a cohort sampled during active COVID-19. The sequencing input was peripheral blood. CDR3 loop: CASRRGPSGGNTGELFF. The CDR3 DNA reads TGTGCCAGCAGGAGGGGGCCTAGCGGGGGTAACACCGGGGAGCTGTTTTTT.